This is a list of T cell receptor beta chains from one sample in a study of technical replicates of blood from several donors. TCRdb keeps only in-frame clones here, not all; method: immunoSEQ multiplex PCR. Of about 69,000 clones listed, 88% are singletons. Sequencing input: PBMCs. These TCRs come from a human donor in good health. Some clones in this sample may be carry-over from other donors' samples. The CDR3 runs from the conserved cysteine through the conserved F or W. The order of the fields is CDR3 protein, CDR3 DNA, D gene, V gene, J gene, clone size. The D gene is left open where the match is weak. Clone size is given for some rows only: seen once, a few or many times, or a class if the clone is expanded.

CASSPIPGTEAFF	TGTGCCAGTAGTCCAATCCCGGGGACTGAAGCTTTCTTT	-	TRBV19	TRBJ1-1	-
CASLQGTASFNEQFF	TGTGCCAGCTTGCAGGGGACGGCAAGCTTCAATGAGCAGTTCTTC	-	TRBV18	TRBJ2-1	-
CASSLVAINQPQHF	TGTGCCAGCAGCTTGGTGGCCATCAATCAGCCCCAGCATTTT	-	TRBV5-5	TRBJ1-5	-
CASSFLAGSPTQYF	TGCGCCAGCAGCTTTTTAGCGGGGAGCCCCACCCAGTACTTC	TRBD2	TRBV5-1	TRBJ2-5	-
CASSQEYGGGNIQYF	TGCGCCAGCAGCCAAGAATACGGCGGGGGAAACATTCAGTACTTC	TRBD2	TRBV4-3	TRBJ2-4	few
CASSLAGTGGMNEQFF	TGTGCCAGCAGCTTAGCGGGGACAGGGGGCATGAATGAGCAGTTCTTC	TRBD1	TRBV11-3	TRBJ2-1	-
CASSLGRANYGYTF	TGTGCCAGCAGCTTAGGGAGAGCTAACTATGGCTACACCTTC	-	TRBV7-6	TRBJ1-2	-
CASSLGTKNNEQFF	TGCGCCAGCAGCCTTGGGACTAAGAACAATGAGCAGTTCTTC	TRBD2	TRBV5-1	TRBJ2-1	-
CASTSPGQGSNYGYTF	TGTGCCAGTACCTCCCCGGGACAGGGGTCTAACTATGGCTACACCTTC	TRBD1	TRBV19	TRBJ1-2	-
CASSQQSSGANVLTF	TGTGCCAGCAGCCAGCAGTCCTCTGGGGCCAACGTCCTGACTTTC	-	TRBV4-2	TRBJ2-6	-
CASSLWGTGYSNQPQHF	TGTGCCAGCAGTTTATGGGGGACAGGGTATAGCAATCAGCCCCAGCATTTT	TRBD1	TRBV27	TRBJ1-5	-
CASRQSQAYSNQPQHF	TGTGCCAGTAGGCAGTCACAGGCGTATAGCAATCAGCCCCAGCATTTT	-	TRBV19	TRBJ1-5	-
CASSPFGQGARYGYTF	TGTGCCAGCTCACCATTTGGACAGGGGGCGAGGTATGGCTACACCTTC	TRBD1	TRBV18	TRBJ1-2	-
CASSSPWGLAGVEQYF	TGTGCCAGCAGCTCACCTTGGGGACTAGCGGGAGTGGAGCAGTACTTC	TRBD2	TRBV11-2	TRBJ2-7	-
CASSYLRQNYEQYF	TGTGCCAGCAGTTACCTGAGACAGAACTACGAGCAGTACTTC	-	TRBV6-6	TRBJ2-7	-
CASTSGANYGYTF	TGTGCCAGCACCTCGGGGGCTAACTATGGCTACACCTTC	-	TRBV7-9	TRBJ1-2	-
CASSISAGGAVGELFF	TGTGCCAGTAGTATCTCGGCAGGGGGCGCGGTCGGGGAGCTGTTTTTT	TRBD1	TRBV19	TRBJ2-2	-
CASSPRKTGEVTEAFF	TGTGCCAGCAGCCCCCGGAAGACAGGGGAGGTCACTGAAGCTTTCTTT	TRBD1	TRBV11-2	TRBJ1-1	-
CASSPGTKETQYF	TGTGCCAGCAGCCCTGGGACTAAAGAGACCCAGTACTTC	TRBD2	TRBV7-6	TRBJ2-5	-
CASSTRTVNEQFF	TGTGCCAGCAGCACCAGGACAGTCAATGAGCAGTTCTTC	-	TRBV7-8	TRBJ2-1	-
CASSPFGFLASRGNTEAFF	TGTGCCAGCTCACCATTCGGTTTTTTGGCGAGTAGAGGGAACACTGAAGCTTTCTTT	-	TRBV18	TRBJ1-1	-
CASSPSGRATQYF	TGTGCCAGCAGTCCTAGCGGGAGGGCGACGCAGTACTTC	TRBD2	TRBV2	TRBJ2-7	-
CASSFGQGQHF	TGTGCCAGCAGCTTCGGACAGGGCCAGCACTTC	TRBD1	TRBV7-9	TRBJ2-7	once
CASSQEFSRGQSIEQYF	TGCGCCAGCAGCCAAGAGTTTAGTAGGGGACAGTCGATCGAGCAGTACTTC	TRBD1	TRBV4-3	TRBJ2-7	-
CASSFRVTGELFF	TGTGCCAGCAGCTTCAGGGTTACCGGGGAGCTGTTTTTT	-	TRBV7-9	TRBJ2-2	-
CASSQSNYGYTF	TGTGCCAGCTCACAGTCTAACTATGGCTACACCTTC	-	TRBV6-6	TRBJ1-2	-
CASSWRQGRGTDTQYF	TGTGCCAGCAGCTGGCGACAGGGGAGAGGGACAGATACGCAGTATTTT	TRBD1	TRBV7-2	TRBJ2-3	-
CASSTQGAYTEAFF	TGTGCCAGCAGCACACAGGGGGCTTACACTGAAGCTTTCTTT	TRBD1	TRBV27	TRBJ1-1	-
CASSLDILSTDTQYF	TGTGCCAGCAGCTTAGATATATTAAGCACAGATACGCAGTATTTT	-	TRBV7-6	TRBJ2-3	once
CASSQEGTGGYGGDTQYF	TGCGCCAGCAGCCAAGAGGGGACAGGGGGCTACGGGGGAGATACGCAGTATTTT	TRBD1	TRBV4-3	TRBJ2-3	-
CASSQVLGTSGSTGHNEQFF	TGCGCCAGCAGCCAAGTACTAGGGACTAGCGGGAGTACGGGCCACAATGAGCAGTTCTTC	TRBD2	TRBV4-3	TRBJ2-1	-
CASSSGLAGGYEQYF	TGTGCCAGCAGCTCCGGACTAGCGGGAGGGTACGAGCAGTACTTC	TRBD2	TRBV7-6	TRBJ2-7	-
CASSRSGRAAKTDTQYF	TGTGCCAGCAGCCGCAGCGGGAGGGCCGCGAAAACAGATACGCAGTATTTT	TRBD2	TRBV7-2	TRBJ2-3	-
CASSLQESNTEAFF	TGTGCCAGCAGCCTACAGGAATCGAACACTGAAGCTTTCTTT	-	TRBV7-9	TRBJ1-1	-
CASSLWGESYEQYF	TGTGCCAGCAGCTTATGGGGGGAGTCCTACGAGCAGTACTTC	-	TRBV7-9	TRBJ2-7	-
CASSLQVTGELFF	TGTGCCAGCAGCTTACAGGTTACCGGGGAGCTGTTTTTT	-	TRBV7-3	TRBJ2-2	-
CASSLSGSLLGEQFF	TGTGCCAGCAGTTTAAGCGGGAGTCTTCTTGGGGAGCAGTTCTTC	TRBD2	TRBV27	TRBJ2-1	-